These 17 T cell receptor beta chains came from one sample sequenced in a study of human T cells and chemical hapten exposure. TCRdb fed the RACE reads into MiXCR, producing one record per CDR3 protein. The sample contains 84,000 or so distinct CDR3 sequences, 8% to 11% of which appear only once. Time point indicated: patch test 1, 2 weeks after DPC sensitization. Treatment given: therapeutic diphenylcyclopropenone sensitization with weekly scalp DPC. The material sequenced was whole blood, taken in connection with sensitization to the hapten diphenylcyclopropenone (DPC). The origin of the receptors is a man aged 35-49 years with alopecia areata. Some clones in this sample may be carry-over from other donors' samples.

The gene calls are TRBV10-3 and TRBJ1-4, with D possibly being TRBD1 (5 bases). V was cut by 2 bases and J by 5 bases, with 15 bases left in between. Germline assignment: CDR1 ENHRY and CDR2 SYGVKD. The CDR3 has 16 amino acids. The CDR3: CAISEGRGTGNEKLFF. CDR3 coding DNA: TGTGCCATCAGTGAGGGGCGAGGGACGGGCAATGAAAAACTGTTTTTT.

The chain joins TRBV5-4 to TRBJ2-2; no clear D gene. The CDR3 spans 15 residues. V was clipped by 0 bases and J by 2 bases, with 8 bases between them. From germline, CDR1 is SGHNT and CDR2 YYREEE (reference sequence). CDR3 DNA sequence: TGTGCCAGCAGCTTGGAAGCCTTTAACACCGGGGAGCTGTTTTTT. Its protein is CASSLEAFNTGELFF.

This clonotype was picked up many times. The chain links TRBV29-1 to TRBJ1-5, with D perhaps matching TRBD1 (5 bases). The V end was cut by 0 bases, the J end by 7 bases, with 7 bases between. CDR3 length: 12 amino acids. From germline, CDR1 is SQVTM and CDR2 ANQGSEA. The CDR3 DNA sequence: TGCAGCGTTGAAGAACGGGGGCAGCCCCAGCATTTT. This codes for CSVEERGQPQHF.

This clonotype was detected only a few times. This chain connects TRBV3-1 to TRBJ2-5, with D possibly matching TRBD2 (6 bases). This CDR3 spans 15 amino acids. V was clipped by 4 bases and J by 1 base, with 13 bases between them. Germline CDR1 and CDR2: LGHDT and YNNKEL (reference sequence). CDR3 nucleotides: TGTGCCAGCAGCCCCTGGACTACCCTCCAAGAGACCCAGTACTTC. Amino acids: CASSPWTTLQETQYF.

This clonotype occurred many times. The chain couples TRBV2 to TRBJ1-5, with D possibly matching TRBD1 (6 bases). Germline V gene lookup returns CDR1 SNHLY and CDR2 FYNNEI. The CDR3 sequence is 15 residues long. Trimming shortened V by 4 bases and J by 6 bases, and 16 bases separated the two germline ends. This CDR3 reads CASSGGQGLVQPQHF. DNA for the CDR3: TGTGCCAGCAGTGGGGGGCAGGGGCTTGTTCAGCCCCAGCATTTT.

The chain couples TRBV2 to TRBJ1-1, with 8 nucleotides matching TRBD1. The V gene end was trimmed by 4 bases and the J gene end by 5 bases; junction bases not matched to a gene: 6. Germline V gives CDR1 SNHLY, CDR2 FYNNEI. This CDR3 has 14 residues. In DNA form, the CDR3 reads TGTGCCAGCAGTGGCGAGACAGGGGTAACTGAAGCTTTCTTT. This gives the protein CASSGETGVTEAFF.

The genes are TRBV19 and TRBJ1-5, with D tentatively TRBD1 (6 bases). This CDR3 contains 13 residues. CDR1 is LNHDA, CDR2 SQIVND, per germline (reference sequence). With 7 bases removed from V and 7 bases from J, the gap between germline ends came to 14 bases. CDR3 in amino acids: CASTTQGGQPQHF. CDR3 coding DNA: TGTGCCAGTACTACACAGGGCGGCCAGCCCCAGCATTTT.

The chain has TRBV7-2 and TRBJ2-2; no definite D call. Trimming shortened V by 5 bases and J by 0 bases, and 10 bases separated the two germline ends. In germline, CDR1 is SGHTA, CDR2 FQGNSA. The CDR3 is made up of 15 amino acids. CDR3: CASSPFGSNTGELFF. The CDR3 bases are TGTGCCAGCAGCCCCTTTGGGTCGAACACCGGGGAGCTGTTTTTT.

The V call is TRBV25-1, the J call TRBJ2-3, with D perhaps matching TRBD1 (6 bases). The CDR3 totals 13 residues. V was pared by 7 bases and J by 3 bases, with 11 bases between. Looked up from germline, CDR1 is MGHDK and CDR2 is SYGVNS. The CDR3 protein is CASKGGKTDTQYF. CDR3 nucleotide sequence: TGTGCCAGCAAAGGGGGAAAGACAGATACGCAGTATTTT.

This clonotype was seen repeatedly, ten times or more. V usage is TRBV29-1 and J usage is TRBJ1-5; maybe TRBD1 (5 bases). This CDR3 contains 18 residues. Germline CDR1 is SQVTM and CDR2 is ANQGSEA. V dropped 0 bases and J dropped 1 base, with 19 bases sitting between them. CDR3 region: CSVEDKERARVSNQPQHF. Here the CDR3 DNA reads TGCAGCGTTGAAGATAAGGAACGAGCCAGGGTGAGCAATCAGCCCCAGCATTTT.

The rearrangement joins TRBV7-2 to TRBJ2-1; TRBD2 matches at 12 bases. The germline V gene encodes CDR1 SGHTA and CDR2 FQGNSA. The CDR3 contains 16 residues. J lost 7 bases, V lost 1 base, and 5 bases had no gene match. CDR3 sequence (DNA): TGTGCCAGCAGCTTAGTCGTCGGGACTAGCGGGAATGAGCAGTTCTTC. Residues: CASSLVVGTSGNEQFF.

This clonotype was detected a few times. The gene calls are TRBV20-1 and TRBJ1-1, with D perhaps matching TRBD1 (6 bases). This CDR3 comprises 14 residues. Germline CDR1 is DFQATT and CDR2 is SNEGSKA (reference sequence). Trimming took 3 bases from V and 8 from J, leaving 19 bases between them. Here the CDR3 DNA reads TGCAGTGCTAGGGAAGACAGGAAGACCTTAGAAGCTTTCTTT. This translates into CSAREDRKTLEAFF.

The rearrangement joins TRBV19 to TRBJ2-2, with 8 positions matching TRBD1. The junction had 3 bases not matched to a gene; V was cut back by 8 bases and J by 1 base. The CDR3 spans 14 residues. Germline values: CDR1 LNHDA, CDR2 SQIVND (reference sequence). Here the CDR3 DNA reads TGTGCCAGTGAAGGGACAGGGAACACCGGGGAGCTGTTTTTT. It translates to CASEGTGNTGELFF.

The table lists this clonotype with many counts. This chain connects TRBV29-1 to TRBJ2-1, with TRBD2 matching 15 bases. J was trimmed by 2 bases and V by 7 bases; bases with no gene match: 9. The CDR3 loop spans 17 amino acids. The germline V gene has CDR1 SQVTM and CDR2 ANQGSEA. CDR3 DNA sequence: TGCAGCGGATTAGGACTAGCGGGAGGGCAGCCCTACAATGAGCAGTTCTTC. The encoded protein is CSGLGLAGGQPYNEQFF.

The chain employs TRBV6-2 or TRBV6-3 and TRBJ2-3, with 10 bases identical to TRBD2. The germline gives CDR1 MNHEY, CDR2 SVGEGT. The CDR3 runs to 18 residues. The trim removed 6 bases at V and 4 bases at J, leaving 16 bases unmatched. This CDR3 reads CASRPLPSLAGVADTQYF. Written as DNA, the CDR3 is TGTGCCAGCAGACCTCTCCCTTCCCTAGCGGGAGTGGCAGATACGCAGTATTTT.

The J gene is TRBJ2-3, the V gene TRBV12-3 or TRBV12-4, with D unclear. The CDR3 is 13 residues long. Trimming pared 5 bases from V and 3 bases from J, leaving 9 bases between. The CDR3 protein is CASSHYSTDTQYF. CDR3 nucleotides: TGTGCCAGCAGTCACTACAGTACAGATACGCAGTATTTT.

In its sample, this clonotype was seen a few times. The rearrangement joins TRBV5-6 to TRBJ1-5; TRBD1 is a possible D gene (6 bases). This CDR3 is built from 15 residues. Germline-derived CDR1 and CDR2 are SGHDT and YYEEEE. Trimming left V 5 bases short and J 2 bases short, with 14 bases between. CDR3 in DNA: TGTGCCAGCAGTCCACAGGGATCGGGCAATCAGCCCCAGCATTTT. It translates to CASSPQGSGNQPQHF.